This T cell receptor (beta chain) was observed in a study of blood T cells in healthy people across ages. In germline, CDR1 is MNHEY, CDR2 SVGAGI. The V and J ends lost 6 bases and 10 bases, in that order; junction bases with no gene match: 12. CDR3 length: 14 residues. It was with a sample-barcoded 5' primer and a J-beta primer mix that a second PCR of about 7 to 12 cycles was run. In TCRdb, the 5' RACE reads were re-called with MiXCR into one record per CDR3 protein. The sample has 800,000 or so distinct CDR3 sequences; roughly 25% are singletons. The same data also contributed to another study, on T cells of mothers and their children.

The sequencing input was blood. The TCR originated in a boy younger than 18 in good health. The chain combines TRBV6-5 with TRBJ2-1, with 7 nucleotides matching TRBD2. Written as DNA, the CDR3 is TGTGCCAGCAGCGCAAGCGGGAACGGAGGAGAGCAGTTCTTC. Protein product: CASSASGNGGEQFF.